The next 9 T cell receptor beta chains were all read from a single sample in a study of cytomegalovirus exposure and HLA in healthy donors. PCR involved 60 Vbeta and 13 Jbeta primers. TCRdb keeps only in-frame clones here, not all; method: immunoSEQ multiplex PCR. The data hold 110,000 to 150,000 clones, with roughly 80% observed a single time. The specimen was PBMCs. The receptors shown here come from a female donor in good health and CMV-seronegative.

The chain employs TRBV19 and TRBJ2-1; 9 bases align to TRBD1. Germline CDR1 is LNHDA and CDR2 is SQIVND (reference sequence). Losses at the gene ends were 6 bases for V and 2 bases for J; bases not matched to a gene: 5. The CDR3 loop spans 15 amino acids. CDR3: CASSKTGGPYNEQFF. CDR3 nucleotide sequence: TGTGCCAGTAGCAAAACAGGGGGCCCCTACAATGAGCAGTTCTTC.

The CDR3 reads CSVGLAAISYEQYF. CDR3 coding DNA: TGCAGCGTTGGCCTAGCGGCCATTTCCTACGAGCAGTACTTC. The chain joins TRBV29-1 to TRBJ2-7; TRBD2 matches at 7 bases. Germline trimming cut 4 bases from V and 1 base from J; bases unmatched to any gene: 7. CDR1 and CDR2 from the germline V gene are SQVTM and ANQGSEA. The CDR3 has 14 amino acids.

This clone was observed a single time. The rearrangement uses TRBV11-3 and TRBJ2-6, with a tentative D call TRBD2 (6 bases). This CDR3 region has 15 residues. V lost 3 bases to trimming and J lost 0 bases, with 6 bases between them. Per the germline V gene, CDR1 is SGHNT and CDR2 is YENEEA. The CDR3: CASSLGGSGANVLTF. CDR3 in DNA: TGTGCCAGCAGCTTGGGGGGCTCTGGGGCCAACGTCCTGACTTTC.

The rearrangement uses TRBV10-3 and TRBJ2-7; 7 bases line up with TRBD1. Per the germline V gene, CDR1 is ENHRY and CDR2 is SYGVKD. The length of the CDR3 is 13 residues. The junction had 8 bases not matched to a gene; V was cut back by 7 bases and J by 5 bases. In DNA, the CDR3 is TGTGCCATCACCCCGGGGACAGTCGACGAGCAGTACTTC. Translation gives CAITPGTVDEQYF.

This chain uses TRBV6-6 with TRBJ1-1; weak D call: TRBD1 (6 bases). With 5 bases removed from V and 11 bases from J, the gap between germline ends came to 18 bases. CDR3 length: 13 amino acids. CDR1 and CDR2 from the germline V gene are MNHNY and SVGAGI (reference sequence). CDR3 sequence reads: CASSPTGKCEAFF. In DNA form, the CDR3 reads TGTGCCAGCAGTCCAACAGGGAAGTGTGAGGCTTTCTTT.

The chain employs TRBV5-4 and TRBJ2-1, with 7 bases identical to TRBD1. Germline assignment: CDR1 SGHNT and CDR2 YYREEE (reference sequence). V lost 4 bases and J lost 7; bases outside the gene matches: 8. This CDR3 region has 14 residues. The CDR3 protein is CASSDYGTANEQFF. CDR3 bases: TGTGCCAGCAGCGACTATGGGACAGCGAATGAGCAGTTCTTC.

The chain carries TRBV6-6 and TRBJ1-2; D call uncertain. The CDR3 length is 13 residues. V shed 0 bases and J shed 3 bases, with 5 bases lying between them. Per germline, CDR1 MNHNY and CDR2 SVGAGI (reference sequence). The CDR3 here is CASSYSEDYGYTF. The CDR3 DNA follows: TGTGCCAGCAGTTACTCGGAGGACTATGGCTACACCTTC.

This clone occurred a few times. The chain couples TRBV10-1 to TRBJ1-1; 9 nucleotides align to TRBD1. The V gene end was trimmed by 6 bases and the J gene end by 5 bases; junction bases not matched to a gene: 4. The germline CDR1 and CDR2 sequences are WNHNN and SYGVQD (reference sequence). The CDR3 has 13 residues. Written as DNA, the CDR3 is TGCGCCAGCAGAGCGACAGGGGGGACTGAAGCTTTCTTT. Amino acid sequence: CASRATGGTEAFF.

Concerning this clone: Additional DNA sequences in this sample encode the identical CDR3. The chain joins TRBV30 to TRBJ2-7; the D gene is possibly TRBD1 (6 bases). CDR3 length: 12 amino acids. The V gene's germline CDR1 is GTSNPN and CDR2 SVGIG (reference sequence). V was cut by 3 bases and J by 6 bases, with 12 bases left in between. CDR3 coding DNA: TGTGCCTGGAGAGGGGGACCCGGCGAGCAGTACTTC. This codes for CAWRGGPGEQYF.